This paragraph reports one T cell receptor (beta chain). These data belong to a study of blood T cell repertoires in COVID-19. In the source study's methods: Reference gene primer amplification gave estimated nucleated cell counts. This table comes from immunoSEQ multiplex PCR, and its TCRdb copy is limited to in-frame clones, with some not included. V and J calls plus clone size are reproduced from that table; the DNA served to infer D and trimming. The sample lists 130,000 to 150,000 clones, 85% to 90% occurring once. V was trimmed by 4 bases and J by 3 bases, leaving 13 bases between them. The CDR3 is 14 residues long. Germline V gene sequence: CDR1 LGHDT, CDR2 YNNKEL (reference sequence).

The sample consisted of peripheral blood. This receptor was taken from a woman aged 35 to 49 with acute or convalescent COVID-19. The genes are TRBV3-1 (or the pseudogene TRBV3-2) and TRBJ2-7; no reliable D call. The DNA of the CDR3 is TGTGCCAGCAGCCTCGGGTTGAGATTCTACGAGCAGTACTTC. Protein: CASSLGLRFYEQYF.